The sample holds a few counts of the clone carrying this T cell receptor (beta chain). These data are taken from a study of identical twins. Template switching added a universal primer site; cDNA carried unique molecular identifiers. Each CDR3 protein is one row after TCRdb ran MiXCR on the 5' RACE reads. The data contain 500,000 or so distinct CDR3 sequences, 13% to 15% of them singletons. All of the donors were Caucasians in good health. These data are also associated with another study on yellow fever vaccine responses in identical twins. That paper adds: Reports say the vaccine T cell response in twins looked partly convergent and partly personalized.

This receptor was obtained from a woman under 30 in good health. Material: CD4+ T cells sorted from blood.

CDR3 in amino acids: CASSYSWTGNEQFF. The CDR3 nucleotides are TGTGCCAGCAGTTACTCGTGGACGGGAAATGAGCAGTTCTTC. This chain links TRBV6-5 with TRBJ2-1; the D gene is possibly TRBD2 (5 bases). The ends were cut back, 0 bases at V and 7 bases at J, with 10 bases in the middle. The CDR3 extends over 14 amino acids. Germline V lookup: CDR1 MNHEY, CDR2 SVGAGI.